Below, 28 T cell receptor beta chains from the same sample are listed, as sequenced in a study of spatial heterogeneity in lung cancer. Time point described: sample taken at primary tumor resection. A single record per CDR3 protein comes from TCRdb applying MiXCR to the 5' RACE reads. The sample lists 85,000 to 100,000 distinct CDR3 sequences, less than 15% seen once, with 35% to 45% in the top ten. The input for sequencing was PBMCs, taken at surgery. These TCRs come from a male donor with early-stage non-small cell lung cancer.

The genes are TRBV28 and TRBJ1-5, with D perhaps TRBD1 (5 bases). CDR3 length equals 12 residues. Trimming cost V 5 bases and J 6 bases, with 8 bases left between them. In germline, CDR1 is MDHEN, CDR2 SYDVKM. Written as DNA, the CDR3 is TGTGCCAGCAGTCATCAGGGTCAGCCCCAGCATTTT. It specifies CASSHQGQPQHF.

This chain uses TRBV5-1 with TRBJ2-5, with 7 positions matching TRBD2. The J segment lost 3 bases and the V segment lost 4 bases, leaving 6 bases of the junction unmatched. The germline V gene has CDR1 SGHRS and CDR2 YFSETQ. The CDR3 spans 14 residues. The CDR3 loop is CASSPGGPKETQYF. CDR3 coding DNA: TGCGCCAGCAGCCCGGGGGGACCAAAAGAGACCCAGTACTTC.

This CDR3 is CAISEGQDTEAFF. In nucleotides, the CDR3 is TGTGCCATCAGTGAGGGACAGGACACTGAAGCTTTCTTT. The gene calls are TRBV10-3 and TRBJ1-1; 7 bases agree with TRBD1. The junction had 0 bases not matched to a gene; V was cut back by 2 bases and J by 3 bases. CDR1 and CDR2 from the germline V gene are ENHRY and SYGVKD. The CDR3 is made up of 13 amino acids.

The rearrangement links TRBV23-1 to TRBJ2-3; 7 bases agree with TRBD2. TRBV23-1 is given ORF status, its function remaining uncertain. The CDR3 is 16 residues long. V was clipped by 5 bases and J by 4 bases; unmatched bases: 12. CDR3 region: CASSSGTWGRPDTQYF. As DNA, the CDR3 is TGCGCCAGCAGTAGCGGGACCTGGGGCAGGCCAGATACGCAGTATTTT.

Many counts were recorded for this clonotype. This chain uses TRBV5-5 with TRBJ1-1; D unresolved. Trimming shortened V by 0 bases and J by 4 bases, and 10 bases separated the two germline ends. The CDR3 is made up of 14 amino acids. Germline CDR1 is SGHKS and CDR2 is YYEKEE (reference sequence). The CDR3 DNA follows: TGTGCCAGCAGCTTGGATTTCAAGGGCACTGAAGCTTTCTTT. Its translation is CASSLDFKGTEAFF.

This clonotype came up a few times. The rearrangement uses TRBV6-5 and TRBJ2-1; 9 bases agree with TRBD1. This CDR3 region has 15 residues. Germline CDR1 and CDR2: MNHEY and SVGAGI. The trim removed 6 bases at V and 3 bases at J, leaving 6 bases unmatched. CDR3 sequence reads: CASRPPDRGYNEQFF. In DNA, the CDR3 is TGTGCCAGCAGACCCCCGGACAGGGGCTACAATGAGCAGTTCTTC.

In its sample, this clonotype was seen a few times. The rearrangement uses TRBV9 and TRBJ2-1; D is perhaps TRBD2 (5 bases). V was trimmed by 0 bases and J by 3 bases, leaving 10 bases between them. This CDR3 has 15 amino acids. Germline loops: CDR1 SGDLS, CDR2 YYNGEE. Written as DNA, the CDR3 is TGTGCCAGCAGCGTAGTTAATAGCGACTACAATGAGCAGTTCTTC. Its protein is CASSVVNSDYNEQFF.

There are many counts of this clonotype. The chain recombines TRBV6-2 or TRBV6-3 with TRBJ2-7, with D hard to call. V was pared by 2 bases and J by 6 bases, with 20 bases between. The CDR3 loop spans 16 amino acids. Germline lookup yields CDR1 MNHEY and CDR2 SVGEGT. The CDR3 is CASSYPWLETGAEQYF. The DNA of the CDR3 is TGTGCCAGCAGTTACCCCTGGCTGGAAACGGGTGCCGAGCAGTACTTC.

This clonotype occurred many times. The chain couples TRBV10-3 to TRBJ2-5; 7 nucleotides align to TRBD2. The V and J ends lost 9 bases and 7 bases, in that order; junction bases with no gene match: 5. Germline assignment: CDR1 ENHRY and CDR2 SYGVKD. CDR3 length equals 11 residues. The DNA for the CDR3 is TGTGCCATTGGGGCTAGCGGGACCCAGTACTTC. Its translation: CAIGASGTQYF.

The chain combines TRBV6-2 or TRBV6-3 with TRBJ1-5; no definite D call. The CDR3 has 14 amino acids. V lost 7 bases and J lost 6, with 16 bases in between. Germline CDR1 MNHEY, CDR2 SVGEGT. CDR3 region: CASTRPGGIQPQHF. The CDR3 DNA reads as TGTGCCAGCACCCGGCCCGGAGGCATTCAGCCCCAGCATTTT.

V and J are TRBV10-3 and TRBJ2-3; 12 nucleotides match TRBD2. This CDR3 is built from 15 residues. Per the germline V gene, CDR1 is ENHRY and CDR2 is SYGVKD. The V and J ends lost 8 bases and 2 bases, in that order; junction bases with no gene match: 5. CDR3 residues: CAIAGLAGLTDTQYF. The DNA for the CDR3 is TGTGCCATCGCCGGACTAGCGGGGCTCACAGATACGCAGTATTTT.

The chain couples TRBV14 to TRBJ2-5; TRBD1 matches at 11 bases. V was pared by 5 bases and J by 3 bases, with 5 bases of the junction left unmatched. This CDR3 spans 15 amino acids. Germline V CDR1 and CDR2: SGHDN, FVKESK. The CDR3 DNA sequence: TGTGCCAGCAGCTTTCGGACAGGGGGCAAAGAGACCCAGTACTTC. Its protein is CASSFRTGGKETQYF.

This clonotype was observed many times. The chain recombines TRBV6-5 with TRBJ1-2; a weak D match, TRBD1 (6 bases). Trimming stripped 7 bases from V and 3 bases from J, with 12 bases between. Germline lookup yields CDR1 MNHEY and CDR2 SVGAGI. The CDR3 spans 13 residues. The CDR3 loop reads CASKQGRDYGYTF. CDR3 in DNA: TGTGCCAGCAAACAGGGTAGAGACTATGGCTACACCTTC.

In its sample, this clonotype was seen many times. This chain connects TRBV20-1 to TRBJ1-1; D uncertain. The V and J ends lost 6 bases and 0 bases respectively, with 11 bases between them. This CDR3 comprises 13 residues. The germline V gene has CDR1 DFQATT and CDR2 SNEGSKA (reference sequence). The CDR3 DNA reads TGCAGTGCCATTTCCGGGGTGAACACTGAAGCTTTCTTT. Amino acids: CSAISGVNTEAFF.

The chain joins TRBV27 to TRBJ2-7, with TRBD2 as a possible D gene (6 bases). Germline assignment: CDR1 MNHEY and CDR2 SMNVEV (reference sequence). This CDR3 is built from 15 residues. The germline V and J ends were trimmed by 6 bases and 2 bases, with 17 bases remaining between them. CDR3 loop: CASSSSTGDPYEQYF. CDR3 bases: TGTGCCAGCAGCTCTTCCACGGGGGATCCCTACGAGCAGTACTTC.

The chain couples TRBV3-1 to TRBJ1-2; D is undetermined. Germline assignment: CDR1 LGHDT and CDR2 YNNKEL (reference sequence). Trimming removed 0 bases from V and 3 bases from J, with 11 bases in between. The CDR3 is 15 amino acids. The CDR3 sequence: CASSQDTVVDYGYTF. Written as DNA, the CDR3 is TGTGCCAGCAGCCAAGATACGGTAGTTGACTATGGCTACACCTTC.

J is TRBJ1-1 and V is TRBV7-9; D possibly corresponds to TRBD1 (6 bases). The CDR3 is made up of 15 amino acids. The germline CDR1 and CDR2 sequences are SEHNR and FQNEAQ (reference sequence). Trimming pared 5 bases from V and 3 bases from J, leaving 16 bases between. For the CDR3, the DNA is TGTGCCAGCAGCCCACGGACAGCGCAGGACACTGAAGCTTTCTTT. Its translation is CASSPRTAQDTEAFF.

The chain recombines TRBV7-2 with TRBJ2-1; possibly TRBD1 for D (5 bases). The CDR3 length is 12 residues. Trimming shortened V by 2 bases and J by 9 bases, and 8 bases separated the two germline ends. Germline CDR1 SGHTA, CDR2 FQGNSA. The CDR3 reads CASSLRGAEQFF. For the CDR3, the DNA is TGTGCCAGCAGCTTACGTGGGGCTGAGCAGTTCTTC.

This clonotype was detected only a few times. The CDR3 DNA reads TGTGCCAGCAGCCCCGGGACTAGCGGGAGCTTCGTAGATACGCAGTATTTT. It translates to CASSPGTSGSFVDTQYF. The V gene is TRBV12-3 or TRBV12-4, the J gene TRBJ2-3; 14 bases match TRBD2. With 6 bases clipped from V and 5 bases from J, the junction kept 10 bases outside the gene matches. The CDR3 length is 17 residues.

V usage is TRBV29-1 and J usage is TRBJ2-7; 8 nucleotides match TRBD2. Trimming cost V 5 bases and J 4 bases; bases outside gene matches: 7. CDR3 length equals 13 residues. Germline values: CDR1 SQVTM, CDR2 ANQGSEA. The CDR3 loop is CSVSGLARYEQYF. In DNA form, the CDR3 reads TGCAGCGTTTCCGGACTAGCCCGATACGAGCAGTACTTC.

This clonotype was seen more than once but under ten times. An end of the junction does not agree with germline; a read error may underlie this. The J gene is TRBJ2-3, the V gene TRBV7-7; 10 bases match TRBD2. The CDR3 spans 15 residues. CDR1 is SSHAT, CDR2 FNYEAQ, per germline (reference sequence). CDR3 sequence: CASSLALAGADTQYF. The DNA of the CDR3 is TGTGCTAGCAGCTTAGCCCTAGCGGGGGCAGATACGCAGTATTTT.

The V call is TRBV29-1, the J call TRBJ2-7; D is perhaps TRBD1 or TRBD2 (6 bases each). The V and J ends lost 6 bases and 7 bases respectively, with 19 bases between them. The CDR3 loop spans 13 amino acids. The germline gives CDR1 SQVTM, CDR2 ANQGSEA. The CDR3 sequence: CSVRDTASREQYF. Written as DNA, the CDR3 is TGCAGCGTGCGGGACACGGCTTCGAGGGAGCAGTACTTC.

This clonotype showed up just once. The chain carries TRBV12-3 or TRBV12-4 and TRBJ2-7, with 9 nucleotides matching TRBD2. V was pared by 6 bases and J by 4 bases, with 4 bases of the junction left unmatched. There are 13 residues in the CDR3. DNA of the CDR3: TGTGCCAGCAGGCCTAGCGGGGAGTACGAGCAGTACTTC. This encodes CASRPSGEYEQYF.

Ten or more counts support this clonotype. This chain uses TRBV29-1 with TRBJ2-3; D is perhaps TRBD2 (6 bases). Germline V gene lookup returns CDR1 SQVTM and CDR2 ANQGSEA. The CDR3 contains 12 residues. Trimming stripped 8 bases from V and 5 bases from J, with 14 bases between. CDR3: CSIRDSIDTQYF. CDR3 bases: TGCAGCATTCGGGACTCGATAGATACGCAGTATTTT.

The V and J genes are TRBV12-3 or TRBV12-4 and TRBJ2-5, with D perhaps TRBD1 or TRBD2 (5 bases each). The CDR3 covers 14 residues. With 1 base removed from V and 5 bases from J, the gap between germline ends came to 11 bases. This CDR3 reads CASSLGGGGETQYF. The CDR3 coding sequence is TGTGCCAGCAGTTTAGGGGGCGGCGGGGAGACCCAGTACTTC.

A few counts support this clonotype. The chain joins TRBV4-1 to TRBJ2-3; D not resolved. CDR1 is MGHRA and CDR2 is YSYEKL in the germline V gene. The germline V and J ends were trimmed by 2 bases and 1 base, with 4 bases remaining between them. The CDR3 totals 13 residues. The CDR3 loop is CASSQWGTDTQYF. CDR3 DNA: TGCGCCAGCAGCCAATGGGGCACAGATACGCAGTATTTT.

This clonotype was seen only a few times. The chain carries TRBV29-1 and TRBJ1-2; D not resolved. Trimming cost V 6 bases and J 3 bases, with 11 bases left between them. CDR1 and CDR2 (germline): SQVTM, ANQGSEA. The CDR3 sequence is 12 residues long. The CDR3 nucleotides are TGCAGCGTGGAGAGACACGACTATGGCTACACCTTC. Translation: CSVERHDYGYTF.

This sequence joins TRBV24-1 and TRBJ2-2; 7 positions match TRBD1. The CDR3 has 17 residues. The junction had 4 bases not matched to a gene; V was cut back by 1 base and J by 0 bases. CDR1 KGHDR and CDR2 SFDVKD come from the germline V gene. The CDR3 is CATSDLLGTANTGELFF. The CDR3 DNA reads as TGTGCCACCAGTGATTTACTAGGGACAGCGAACACCGGGGAGCTGTTTTTT.